This TCR beta chain derives from a study of T-cell reconstitution after alpha-beta-depleted transplantation in children. Points from the study as a whole: One year post-transplant, T-cell counts and diversity were largely derived from T cells produced anew. Reported findings indicate that, about two months after transplant, alpha-beta T cells came from several hundred expanded clones, which were derived from non-depleted graft cells.

This clonotype was detected only a few times. The antigen remains unidentified. Unique molecular identifiers were incorporated when the TCRbeta library was constructed. TCRdb reprocessed the PCR reads with MiXCR, giving one entry per CDR3 protein. The table has approximately 800,000 distinct CDR3 sequences, roughly 15% seen once; the top ten hold just under 5%. The sample here was PBMCs, mostly from graft donor cells, taken 360 days after TCRalphabeta/CD19-depleted stem cell transplant. The receptor comes from a male patient younger than 18 who had a stem cell transplant for acute lymphoblastic leukemia, so the T cells may come from the graft donor.

CDR3 loop: CASSFGGLAGISYEQYF. CDR3 DNA: TGTGCCAGCAGTTTTGGGGGACTAGCGGGAATTTCCTACGAGCAGTACTTC. The V call is TRBV12-3 or TRBV12-4, the J call TRBJ2-7; 13 bases match TRBD2. V lost 3 bases and J lost 1; bases outside the gene matches: 6. This CDR3 has 17 residues.